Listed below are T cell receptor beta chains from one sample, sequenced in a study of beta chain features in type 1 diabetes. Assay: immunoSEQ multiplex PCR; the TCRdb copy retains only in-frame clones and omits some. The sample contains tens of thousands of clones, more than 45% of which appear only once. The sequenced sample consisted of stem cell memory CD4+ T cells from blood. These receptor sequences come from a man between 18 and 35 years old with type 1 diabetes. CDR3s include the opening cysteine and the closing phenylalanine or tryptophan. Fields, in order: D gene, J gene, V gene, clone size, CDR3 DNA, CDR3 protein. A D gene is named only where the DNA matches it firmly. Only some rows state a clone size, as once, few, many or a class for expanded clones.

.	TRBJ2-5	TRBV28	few	TGTGCCAATTCAAGGGGACACAGCCCAGGGACCCAGTACTTC	CANSRGHSPGTQYF
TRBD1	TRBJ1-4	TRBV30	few	TGTGCCTGGAAGGGACAGCAGACAACTAATGAAAAACTGTTTTTT	CAWKGQQTTNEKLFF
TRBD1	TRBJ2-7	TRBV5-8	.	TGTGCCAGCAGCTTGGTGACAGGGGGAGGCTACGAGCAGTACTTC	CASSLVTGGGYEQYF
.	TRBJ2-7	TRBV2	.	TGTGCCAGCAGGGCCGAAGTCGAGCAGTACTTC	CASRAEVEQYF
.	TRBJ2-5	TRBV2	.	TGTGCCAGCAGGATAATTACCTGGACTGGCCGGGAGACCCAGTACTTC	CASRIITWTGRETQYF
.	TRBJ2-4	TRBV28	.	TGTGCCAGCAGTTTCGCGGGCATTCAGTACTTC	CASSFAGIQYF
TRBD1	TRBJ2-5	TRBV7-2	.	TGTGCCAGCAGCTCCCAGGGGGCCCAAGAGACCCAGTACTTC	CASSSQGAQETQYF
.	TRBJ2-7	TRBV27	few	TGTGCCAGCAGTGTCCGGGGTTCTCCCTACGAGCAGTACTTC	CASSVRGSPYEQYF
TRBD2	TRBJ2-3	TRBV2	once	TGTGCCAGCACCTCGGTAGGCCCTGCGGGAGGGGTCACAGATACGCAGTATTTT	CASTSVGPAGGVTDTQYF
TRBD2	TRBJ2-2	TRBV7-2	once	TGTGCCACCCACCGGGGGGGCGGAAGTATCGGGGAGCTGTTTTTT	CATHRGGGSIGELFF
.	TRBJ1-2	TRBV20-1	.	TGTGCGGGGCACGACGCCTATGGCTACACCTTC	CAGHDAYGYTF
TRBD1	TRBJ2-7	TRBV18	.	TGTGCCAGCTCACCAGCCGGGACAGGGGGCAACGAGCAGTACTTC	CASSPAGTGGNEQYF
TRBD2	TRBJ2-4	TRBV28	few	TGTGCCAGCAGTCCGGGGGGGGACCTTGGCATTCAGTACTTC	CASSPGGDLGIQYF
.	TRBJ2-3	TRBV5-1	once	TGCGCCAGCAGCGGGCAGGATGTCCCAATAGGGCAGTATTTT	CASSGQDVPIGQYF
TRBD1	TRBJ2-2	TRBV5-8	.	TGTGCCAGCAGCTGGGGGACAGTCCTGAACACCGGGGAGCTGTTTTTT	CASSWGTVLNTGELFF
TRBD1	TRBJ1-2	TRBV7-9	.	TGTGCCAGCAGCCCGGCTAGGGACAGGGGACCTAACTATGGCTACACCTTC	CASSPARDRGPNYGYTF
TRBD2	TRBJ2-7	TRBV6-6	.	TGTGCCAGCAGTCGGGGGGACCCCGGTGTAGGAGAGCAGTACTTC	CASSRGDPGVGEQYF
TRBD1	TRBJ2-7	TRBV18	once	TGTGCCAGCTCACAGGGACAGGGGAGCGAGCAGTACTTC	CASSQGQGSEQYF
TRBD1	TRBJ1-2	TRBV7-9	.	TGTGCCAGCAGCTCGGACAGGGGAAGAGGTTATGGCTACACCTTC	CASSSDRGRGYGYTF
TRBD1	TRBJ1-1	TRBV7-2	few	TGTGCCAGCAGCTCGAGAGACAGGGGGAGCACTGAAGCTTTCTTT	CASSSRDRGSTEAFF
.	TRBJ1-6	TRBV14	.	TGTGCCAGCAGCCGGGACACCCATTCACCCCTCCACTTT	CASSRDTHSPLHF
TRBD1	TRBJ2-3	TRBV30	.	TGTGCCTGGAGTGTACAGGGGGCGGATACGCAGTATTTT	CAWSVQGADTQYF
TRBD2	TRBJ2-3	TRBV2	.	TGTGCCAGCAGTGAAGTTGGGGAGGGTACGCAGTATTTT	CASSEVGEGTQYF
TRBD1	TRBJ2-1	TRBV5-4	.	TGTGCCAGCAGCTTGGCAGGACAGGCGGGTGAGCAGTTCTTC	CASSLAGQAGEQFF
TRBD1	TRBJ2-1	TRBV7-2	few	TGTGCCAGCCAACGGGACAGGGGTGGGAATGAGCAGTTCTTC	CASQRDRGGNEQFF
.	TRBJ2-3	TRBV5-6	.	TGTGCCAGCAGCTTTTCGACAGATACGCAGTATTTT	CASSFSTDTQYF
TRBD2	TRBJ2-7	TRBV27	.	TGTGAGAAAGAGGCTAGCGGGATTCGCGAGCAGTACTTC	CEKEASGIREQYF
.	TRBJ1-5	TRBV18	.	TGTGCCAGCTCACAGGGGGTCTGGTCCAATCAGCCCCAGCATTTT	CASSQGVWSNQPQHF
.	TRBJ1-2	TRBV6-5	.	TGTGCCAGCAGTACCCGACAAGGTGGCGACTATGGCTACACCTTC	CASSTRQGGDYGYTF
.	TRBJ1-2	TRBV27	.	TGTGCCAGCGGAAGACCAAAATACGGGGATATTTATGGCTACACCTTC	CASGRPKYGDIYGYTF
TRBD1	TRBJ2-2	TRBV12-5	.	TGTGCTAGTGCCCAGGGGGCAGGCACCGGGGAGCTGTTTTTT	CASAQGAGTGELFF
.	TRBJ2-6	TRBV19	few	TGTGCCAGTAAAACGGTCGGGAGCTCTGGGGCCAACGTCCTGACTTTC	CASKTVGSSGANVLTF
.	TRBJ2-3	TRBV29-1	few	TGCAGCGTCACGACAGGTAGCACAGATACGCAGTATTTT	CSVTTGSTDTQYF
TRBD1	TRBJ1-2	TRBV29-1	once	TGCAGCGTTGAAGTCGGGACAGGGGCCGCCGGCTATGGCTACACCTTC	CSVEVGTGAAGYGYTF
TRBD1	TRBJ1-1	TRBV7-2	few	TGTGCCAGCAGCTTAGCCTGGACAGGGAACACTGAAGCTTTCTTT	CASSLAWTGNTEAFF
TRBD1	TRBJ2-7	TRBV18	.	TGTGCCAGCTCACGGGACAGGGGGATAGAGTACTTC	CASSRDRGIEYF
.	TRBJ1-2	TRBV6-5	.	TGTGCCAGCAGTTACTCTGCAGGGATGAGCTATGGCTACACCTTC	CASSYSAGMSYGYTF
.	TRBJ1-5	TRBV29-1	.	TGCAGCGTTGAATACAGTAGCAATCAGCCCCAGCATTTT	CSVEYSSNQPQHF
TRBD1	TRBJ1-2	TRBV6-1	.	TGTGCCAGCAGTGGGGACAGGGGGTCGGGTGGCTACACCTTC	CASSGDRGSGGYTF
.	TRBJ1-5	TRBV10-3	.	TGTGCCATCAGTGAGTCGGGCGGGGACCAGGGCAATCAGCCCCAGCATTTT	CAISESGGDQGNQPQHF
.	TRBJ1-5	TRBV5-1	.	TGCGCCAGCAGAGGGGACACCAATCAGCCCCAGCATTTT	CASRGDTNQPQHF
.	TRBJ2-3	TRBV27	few	TGTGCCAGCAGTCAGCGGACCACAGATACGCAGTATTTT	CASSQRTTDTQYF
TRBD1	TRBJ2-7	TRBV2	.	TGTGCCAGTACCGGGACAGGGGCCTACGAGCAGTACTTC	CASTGTGAYEQYF
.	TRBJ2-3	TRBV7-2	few	TGTGCCAGCAGCTCGGGGGGCCGGGATACGCAGTATTTT	CASSSGGRDTQYF
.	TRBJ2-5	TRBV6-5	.	TGTGCCAGCAGTTCCCTGGGGGCTGGTGAAGAGACCCAGTACTTC	CASSSLGAGEETQYF
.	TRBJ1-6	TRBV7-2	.	TGTGCCGGTAAAACAGGCTCCTATAATTCACCCCTCCACTTT	CAGKTGSYNSPLHF
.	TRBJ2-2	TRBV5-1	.	TGCGCCAGCAGCATGTACACAGGGACCGGGGAGCTGTTTTTT	CASSMYTGTGELFF
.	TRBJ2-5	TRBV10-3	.	TGTGCCATCAGTGCGCGACAGTCCCAAGAGACCCAGTACTTC	CAISARQSQETQYF
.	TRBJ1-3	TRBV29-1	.	TGCAGCGTTGTGTGGACAAACTCTGGAAACACCATATATTTT	CSVVWTNSGNTIYF
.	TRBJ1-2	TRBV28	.	TGTGCCAGCAGTCCTAGGGGGTCCCGACCTGCTTTCTATGGCTACACCTTC	CASSPRGSRPAFYGYTF
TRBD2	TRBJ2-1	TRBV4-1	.	TGCGCCAGCAGCCAAGATGGGCTAGCGGGGACCTCCCCCTTAAGGAATGAGCAGTTCTTC	CASSQDGLAGTSPLRNEQFF
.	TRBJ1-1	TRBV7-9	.	TGTGCCAGCGATCGGTACGACACTGAAGCTTTCTTT	CASDRYDTEAFF
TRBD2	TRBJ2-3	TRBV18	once	TGTGCCAGCTCACCCCGAGGACTAGTGGGGGGGTCGACAGATACGCAGTATTTT	CASSPRGLVGGSTDTQYF
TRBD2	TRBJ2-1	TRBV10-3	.	TGTGCCATCAGTGGGACTAGCGGGGGGTACAATGAGCAGTTCTTC	CAISGTSGGYNEQFF
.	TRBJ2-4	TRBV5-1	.	TGCGCCAGCAGTGCGGACAGCGAACAAAACATTCAGTACTTC	CASSADSEQNIQYF
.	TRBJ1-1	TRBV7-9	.	TGTGCCAGCAGTTCCGACAGCAGGAACACTGAAGCTTTCTTT	CASSSDSRNTEAFF
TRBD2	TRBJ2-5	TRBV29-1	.	TGCAGCGTTGCCCCTAGCGGGGCCTCGTATACCCAGTACTTC	CSVAPSGASYTQYF
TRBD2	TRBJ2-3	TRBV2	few	TGTGCCAGCAGTGGAAGAGCGGGAGAGGGAGATACGCAGTATTTT	CASSGRAGEGDTQYF
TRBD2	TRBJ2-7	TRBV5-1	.	TGCGCCAGCAGCTTCCTGACTAGCGGGAGTCGCTACGAGCAGTACTTC	CASSFLTSGSRYEQYF